What follows is one TCR beta chain and its context. Its antigen is unidentified. This entry belongs to a study of cytomegalovirus exposure and HLA in healthy donors. The study ran its PCR with 60 Vbeta and 13 Jbeta primers. This table comes from immunoSEQ multiplex PCR, and its TCRdb copy is limited to in-frame clones, with some not included. This repertoire shows about 61,000 clones, about 80% found once; its top ten account for about 53%. Whole-study findings and limits: In a later analysis, TCR beta V- and J-gene trimming was associated with a missense DCLRE1C variant. A previous analysis found most TCR beta V segments productive roughly 90% or roughly 30% of the time.

The CDR3 is 14 residues long. V was trimmed by 0 bases and J by 9 bases, leaving 12 bases between them. CDR1 and CDR2 from the germline V gene are SGHTA and FQGNSA. The chain carries TRBV7-2 and TRBJ1-3; D is unclear. Sequenced input: PBMCs. This clonotype originated in a man in his fifties in good health and CMV-seropositive. The CDR3 spells CASSLASYSGTIYF. Here the CDR3 DNA reads TGTGCCAGCAGCTTAGCCAGCTACAGTGGCACCATATATTTT.